The sequence of this T cell receptor (beta chain) was determined in a study of shared clonotypes between healthy human individuals (dated by TCRdb to 2018 to 2020). The study in broad terms: The cohort included three men and two women between 18 and 49 years of age. For each donor, CD4 naive and CD4 memory were each run on three plates, CD8 naive on two plates, and CD8 memory on one plate. Different laboratories and diverse techniques were used to prepare libraries and sequence TCR repertoires, to increase sequencing depth and limit assay-specific biases. Leukapheresis yielded between about 0.9 and 10 billion PBMCs per donor. To estimate repertoire size and how much clonotype sharing occurs between individuals, the study deeply sequenced the blood TCR repertoires of about five healthy adults. What the study reported, not specific to this receptor: Sampling was limited to blood, and TCR repertoires in tissue likely differ from TCR repertoires in blood. Based on pairwise subsampling, the degree of clonotype sharing among donors was expected to be affected by sequencing depth. Naive subsets generally had larger estimated clonotype richness than memory subsets. Because the study included only a small number of donors, the genetic and exposure-history diversity represented was limited. Rarefaction of sorted-subset datasets indicated incomplete sequencing despite the large sequencing depth. Approximately 4.8% of naive CD4, roughly 3.6% of naive CD8, 2.3% of memory CD4, and around 0.4% of memory CD8 clonotypes were shared across several donors. Compared with non-shared clonotypes, clonotypes shared by all four sorted-subset donors had higher generation probabilities.

This clone was seen a single time. Its antigen is not yet known. No qualities accompany the bases; no much larger clone lies one base away. Donors were healthy HIV-negative adults with no recently reported acute infections or vaccinations. Every donor was a Caucasian adult living in Nashville, Tennessee, USA. Magnetic negative selection was used to enrich CD4+ T cells, after which naive cells were positively selected on CD45RA and the negative fraction became the memory subset. Blood was obtained by leukapheresis, after which PBMCs were separated by Ficoll-Histopaque density gradient centrifugation and cryopreserved in liquid nitrogen vapor phase. Analytical flow cytometry was used to check the purity and quantity of every magnetically sorted T cell population. Genomic DNA was isolated from every sorted fraction and measured by UV absorbance on a Nanodrop 2000c. The germline V gene sets CDR1 to SGHTA and CDR2 to FQGNSA. A distance of 11 bases separates the germline ends of V and J, which lose 1 base and 8 bases respectively. Inclusive of the bounding cysteine and phenylalanine, the CDR3 is 13 residues long. Only the CDR3 part of the read is kept: 39 bases, read in frame from the first base.

Using the deep immunoSEQ assay, multiplex PCR amplified TCR CDR3 regions from genomic DNA. For each cell subset, the extracted genomic DNA was distributed evenly across all wells of several immunoSEQ 96-well plates, and each plate served as one replicate. For sorted subsets, each replicate PCR was loaded with around 220 ng genomic DNA, equivalent to approximately 27,000 T cell genomes. Purified libraries were measured with a Qubit 3.0 fluorometer, size-checked on a Bioanalyzer 2100, and measured again with the KAPA Library Quantification kit. Every immunoSEQ 96-well plate was sequenced on a dedicated single-read 150-cycle Illumina NextSeq 550 flow cell. In the paper's pipeline: Because the immunoSEQ output held only junctional sequences and lacked quality scores, the filtering could not match the filtering applied to full-length reads. To assign V/J genes and CDR3, sequences were annotated against IMGT germline references using PyIR, a Python wrapper for IgBLAST v1.9. Reads were filtered out if the reads had weak V/J assignments (E-value above 1e-6), no CDR3, stop codons, out-of-frame junctions, or ambiguous translated residues. V3J clonotypes were defined as sequences sharing the same inferred V gene, J gene, and CDR3 amino acid sequence. To compute the percentage overlap between repertoires, the number of shared unique clonotypes was divided by the size of the smaller repertoire. RTK rarefaction, the Chao1 estimator, and Recon v2.1 estimates of unobserved clonotypes were used to assess repertoire richness. OLGA was used to compute generation probabilities for all TCRbeta clonotypes that the gDNA method yielded from several donors. The table was pulled from immuneACCESS by TCRdb, which kept in-frame rearrangements only. Such tables lose some clones; where checked, under half of the loss comes from unresolved V genes, and the rest has no known cause. Clone size and V and J calls were adopted from that table, with D and trimming inferred from the DNA. For this sample there are some 980,000 clones; less than 85% appear just once. The top ten constitute about 1.5% of the sample.

The sequencing sample was made of memory CD4+ T cells sorted from blood. The cell subset or site label here, explained by the study, means: CD45RA-negative fraction. The chain uses TRBV7-2 and TRBJ2-5, with no confidently assigned D gene. This sequence was found in a man aged 18 to 35 in good health. The nucleotide sequence reads as follows: TGTGCCAGCAGCTTAGAGTTGATAGGAACCCAGTACTTC. This yields the protein CASSLELIGTQYF.